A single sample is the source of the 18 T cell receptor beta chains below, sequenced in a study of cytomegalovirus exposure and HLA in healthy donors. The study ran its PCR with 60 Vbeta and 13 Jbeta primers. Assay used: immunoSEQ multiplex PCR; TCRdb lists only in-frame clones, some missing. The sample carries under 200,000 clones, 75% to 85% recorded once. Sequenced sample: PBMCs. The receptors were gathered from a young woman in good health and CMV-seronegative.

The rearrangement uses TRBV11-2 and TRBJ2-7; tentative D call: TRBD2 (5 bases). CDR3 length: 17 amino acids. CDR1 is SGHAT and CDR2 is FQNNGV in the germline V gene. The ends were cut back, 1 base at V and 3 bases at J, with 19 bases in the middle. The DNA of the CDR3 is TGTGCCAGCAGCTTAGGCAGATTGAGGGTTCAGGACTACGAGCAGTACTTC. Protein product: CASSLGRLRVQDYEQYF.

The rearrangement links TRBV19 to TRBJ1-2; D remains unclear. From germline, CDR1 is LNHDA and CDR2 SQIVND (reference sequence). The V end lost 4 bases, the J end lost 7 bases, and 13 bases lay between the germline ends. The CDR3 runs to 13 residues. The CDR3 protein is CASSTRNGGGYTF. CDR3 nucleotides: TGTGCCAGTAGTACCAGGAACGGAGGTGGCTACACCTTC. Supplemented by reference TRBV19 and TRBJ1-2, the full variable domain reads DGGITQSPKYLFRKEGQNVTLSCEQNLNHDAMYWYRQDPGQGLRLIYYSQIVNDFQKGDIAEGYSVSREKKESFPLTVTSAQKNPTAFYLCASSTRNGGGYTFGSGTRLTVV.

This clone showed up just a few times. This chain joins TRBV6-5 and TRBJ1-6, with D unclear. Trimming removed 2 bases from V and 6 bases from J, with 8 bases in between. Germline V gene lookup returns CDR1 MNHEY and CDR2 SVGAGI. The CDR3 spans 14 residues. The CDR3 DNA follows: TGTGCCAGCAGTTACAGGCAGGTTAATTCACCCCTCCACTTT. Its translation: CASSYRQVNSPLHF.

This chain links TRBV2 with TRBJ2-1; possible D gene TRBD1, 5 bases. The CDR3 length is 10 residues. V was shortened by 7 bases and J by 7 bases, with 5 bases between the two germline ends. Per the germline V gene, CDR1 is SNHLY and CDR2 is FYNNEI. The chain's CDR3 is CASTGNEQFF. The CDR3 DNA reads TGTGCCAGCACAGGGAATGAGCAGTTCTTC.

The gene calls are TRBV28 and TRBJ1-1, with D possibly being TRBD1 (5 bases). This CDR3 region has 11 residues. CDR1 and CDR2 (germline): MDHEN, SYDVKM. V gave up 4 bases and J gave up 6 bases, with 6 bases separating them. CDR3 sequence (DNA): TGTGCCAGCAGTTGGGGCCCTGAAGCTTTCTTT. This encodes CASSWGPEAFF.

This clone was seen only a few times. The CDR3 here is CASSYEGAGGRNEQYF. The CDR3 DNA reads as TGCGCCAGCAGCTATGAGGGAGCGGGAGGGCGAAACGAGCAGTACTTC. V is TRBV5-1 and J is TRBJ2-7, with 10 bases matching TRBD2. Trimming took 3 bases from V and 5 from J; bases not matched to a gene: 11. The CDR3 contains 16 residues. Germline CDR1 is SGHRS and CDR2 is YFSETQ.

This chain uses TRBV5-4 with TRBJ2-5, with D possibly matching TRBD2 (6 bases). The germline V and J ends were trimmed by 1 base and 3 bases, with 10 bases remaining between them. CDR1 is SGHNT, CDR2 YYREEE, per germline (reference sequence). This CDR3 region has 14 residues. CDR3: CASSLWGGEETQYF. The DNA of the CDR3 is TGTGCCAGCAGCTTGTGGGGAGGAGAAGAGACCCAGTACTTC.

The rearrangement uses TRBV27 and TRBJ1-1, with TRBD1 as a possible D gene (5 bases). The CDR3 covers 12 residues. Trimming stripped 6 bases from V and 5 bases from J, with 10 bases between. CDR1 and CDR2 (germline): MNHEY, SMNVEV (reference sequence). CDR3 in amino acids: CASSLAGTEAFF. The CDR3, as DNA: TGTGCCAGCAGCCTCGCAGGGACTGAAGCTTTCTTT.

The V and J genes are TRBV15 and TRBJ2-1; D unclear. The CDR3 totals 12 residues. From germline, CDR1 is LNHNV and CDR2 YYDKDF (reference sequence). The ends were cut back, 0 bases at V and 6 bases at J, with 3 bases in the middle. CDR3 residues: CATSRDRNEQFF. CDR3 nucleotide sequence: TGTGCCACCAGCAGAGATCGCAATGAGCAGTTCTTC.

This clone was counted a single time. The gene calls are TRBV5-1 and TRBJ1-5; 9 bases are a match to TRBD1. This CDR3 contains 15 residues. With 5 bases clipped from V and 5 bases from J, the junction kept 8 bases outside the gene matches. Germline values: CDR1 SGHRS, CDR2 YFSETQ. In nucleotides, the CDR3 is TGCGCCAGCAGGAATGACAGGGGGGATTATCAGCCCCAGCATTTT. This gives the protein CASRNDRGDYQPQHF.

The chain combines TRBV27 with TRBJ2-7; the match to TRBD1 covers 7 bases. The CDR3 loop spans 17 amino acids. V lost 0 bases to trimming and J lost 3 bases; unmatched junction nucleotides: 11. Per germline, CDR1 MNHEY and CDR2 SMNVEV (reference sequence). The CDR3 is CASSLSIRDSIDYEQYF. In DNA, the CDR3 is TGTGCCAGCAGTTTATCCATCCGGGACAGCATTGACTACGAGCAGTACTTC.

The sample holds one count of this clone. Here the CDR3 DNA reads TGCGCCAGCAGCCCCCGGGAAACCGGGGAGCTGTTTTTT. The encoded protein is CASSPRETGELFF. The chain has TRBV5-1 and TRBJ2-2, with D tentatively TRBD2 (5 bases). The ends were cut back, 4 bases at V and 5 bases at J, with 9 bases in the middle. This CDR3 region has 13 residues. Germline CDR1 is SGHRS and CDR2 is YFSETQ. Variable domain in full (rest from reference TRBV5-1 and TRBJ2-2): KAGVTQTPRYLIKTRGQQVTLSCSPISGHRSVSWYQQTPGQGLQFLFEYFSETQRNKGNFPGRFSGRQFSNSRSEMNVSTLELGDSALYLCASSPRETGELFFGEGSRLTVL.

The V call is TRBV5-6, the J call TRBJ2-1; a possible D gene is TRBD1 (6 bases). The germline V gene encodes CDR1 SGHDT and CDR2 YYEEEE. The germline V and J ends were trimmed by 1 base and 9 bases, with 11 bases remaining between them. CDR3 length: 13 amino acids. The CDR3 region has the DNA TGTGCCAGCAGCTTGCAGGGGCCAGCTGAGCAGTTCTTC. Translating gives CASSLQGPAEQFF.

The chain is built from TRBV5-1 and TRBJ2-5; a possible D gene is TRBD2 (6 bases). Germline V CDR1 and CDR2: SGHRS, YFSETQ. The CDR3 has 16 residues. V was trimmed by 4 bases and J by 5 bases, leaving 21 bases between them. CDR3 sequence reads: CASSPAGTEGGETQYF. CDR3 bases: TGCGCCAGCAGCCCGGCCGGGACGGAGGGCGGTGAGACCCAGTACTTC.

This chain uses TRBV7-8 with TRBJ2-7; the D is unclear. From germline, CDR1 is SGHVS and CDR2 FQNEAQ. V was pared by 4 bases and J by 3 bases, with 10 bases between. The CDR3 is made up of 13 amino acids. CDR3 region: CASSSESYYEQYF. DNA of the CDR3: TGTGCCAGCAGCTCCGAAAGCTACTACGAGCAGTACTTC. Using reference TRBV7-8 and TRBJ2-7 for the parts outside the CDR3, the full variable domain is GAGVSQSPRYKVAKRGQDVALRCDPISGHVSLFWYQQALGQGPEFLTYFQNEAQLDKSGLPSDRFFAERPEGSVSTLKIQRTQQEDSAVYLCASSSESYYEQYFGPGTRLTVT.

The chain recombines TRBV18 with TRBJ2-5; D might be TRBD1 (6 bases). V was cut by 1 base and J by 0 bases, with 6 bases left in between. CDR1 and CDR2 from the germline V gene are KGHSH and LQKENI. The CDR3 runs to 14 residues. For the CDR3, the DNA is TGTGCCAGCTCACCACGGACAGACCAAGAGACCCAGTACTTC. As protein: CASSPRTDQETQYF.

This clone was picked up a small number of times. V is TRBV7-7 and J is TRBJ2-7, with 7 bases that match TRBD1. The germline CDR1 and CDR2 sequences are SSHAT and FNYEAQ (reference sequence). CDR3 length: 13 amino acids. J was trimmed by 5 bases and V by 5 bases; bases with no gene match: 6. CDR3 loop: CASSRTGDHEQYF. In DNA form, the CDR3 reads TGTGCCAGCAGCCGAACAGGGGACCACGAGCAGTACTTC.

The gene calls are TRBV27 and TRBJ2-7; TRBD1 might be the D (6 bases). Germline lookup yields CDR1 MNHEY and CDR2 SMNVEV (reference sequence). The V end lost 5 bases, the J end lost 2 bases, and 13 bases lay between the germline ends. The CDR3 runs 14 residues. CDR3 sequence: CASSPRQAPYEQYF. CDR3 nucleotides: TGTGCCAGCAGTCCGCGACAGGCCCCCTACGAGCAGTACTTC.